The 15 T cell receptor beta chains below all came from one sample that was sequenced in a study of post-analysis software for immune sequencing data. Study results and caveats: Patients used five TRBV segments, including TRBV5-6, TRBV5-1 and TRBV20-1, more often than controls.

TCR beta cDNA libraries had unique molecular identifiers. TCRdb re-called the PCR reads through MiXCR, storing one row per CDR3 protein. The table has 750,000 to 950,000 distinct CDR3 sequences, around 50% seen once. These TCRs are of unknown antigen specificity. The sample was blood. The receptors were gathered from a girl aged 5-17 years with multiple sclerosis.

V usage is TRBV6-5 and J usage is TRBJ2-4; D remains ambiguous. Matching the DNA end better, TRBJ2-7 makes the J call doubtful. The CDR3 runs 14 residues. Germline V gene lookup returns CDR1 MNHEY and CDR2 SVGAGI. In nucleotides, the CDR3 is TGTGCCAGCAGTTACCTATCCGCGTATGACGAGCAGTACTTC. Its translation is CASSYLSAYDEQYF.

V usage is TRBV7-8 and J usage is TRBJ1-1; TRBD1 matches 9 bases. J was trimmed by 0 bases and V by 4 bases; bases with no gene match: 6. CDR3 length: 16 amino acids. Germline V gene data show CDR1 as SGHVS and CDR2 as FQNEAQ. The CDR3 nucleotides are TGTGCCAGCAGCTCCACAAGACAGGGGGTGAACACTGAAGCTTTCTTT. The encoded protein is CASSSTRQGVNTEAFF.

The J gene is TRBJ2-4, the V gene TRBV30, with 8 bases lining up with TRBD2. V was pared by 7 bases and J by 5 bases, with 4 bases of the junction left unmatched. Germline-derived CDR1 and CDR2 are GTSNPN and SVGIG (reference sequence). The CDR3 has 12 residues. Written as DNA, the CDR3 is TGTGCCTTCTCCGGGAGGGAAAACATTCAGTACTTC. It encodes CAFSGRENIQYF.

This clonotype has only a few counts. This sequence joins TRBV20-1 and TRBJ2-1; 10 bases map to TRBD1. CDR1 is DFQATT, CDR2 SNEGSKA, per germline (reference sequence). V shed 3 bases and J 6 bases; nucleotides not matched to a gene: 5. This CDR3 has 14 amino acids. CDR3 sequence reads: CSASDRGHGNEQFF. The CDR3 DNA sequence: TGCAGTGCTAGTGACAGGGGGCACGGCAATGAGCAGTTCTTC.

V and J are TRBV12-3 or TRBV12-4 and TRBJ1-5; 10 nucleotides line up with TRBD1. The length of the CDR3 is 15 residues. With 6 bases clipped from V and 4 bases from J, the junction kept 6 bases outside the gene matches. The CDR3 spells CASRGGQGWNQPQHF. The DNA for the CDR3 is TGTGCCAGCAGGGGGGGACAGGGGTGGAATCAGCCCCAGCATTTT.

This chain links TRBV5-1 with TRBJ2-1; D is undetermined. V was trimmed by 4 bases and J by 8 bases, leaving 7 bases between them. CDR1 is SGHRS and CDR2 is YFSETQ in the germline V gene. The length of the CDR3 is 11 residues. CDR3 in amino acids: CASSALYEQFF. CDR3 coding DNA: TGCGCCAGCAGCGCTTTATATGAGCAGTTCTTC.

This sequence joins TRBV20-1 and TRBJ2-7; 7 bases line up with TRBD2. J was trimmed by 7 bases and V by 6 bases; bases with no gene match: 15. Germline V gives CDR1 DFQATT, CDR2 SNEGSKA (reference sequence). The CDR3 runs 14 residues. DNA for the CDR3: TGCAGTGCCCATCTCGGGGGGACGGTCTGGGAGCAGTACTTC. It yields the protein CSAHLGGTVWEQYF.

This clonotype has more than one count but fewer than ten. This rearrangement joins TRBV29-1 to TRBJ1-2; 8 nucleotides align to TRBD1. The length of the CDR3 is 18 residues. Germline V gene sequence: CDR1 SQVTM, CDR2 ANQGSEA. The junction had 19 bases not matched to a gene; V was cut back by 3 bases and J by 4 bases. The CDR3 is CSVEGVGDRTGRIYGYTF. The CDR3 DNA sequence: TGCAGCGTTGAGGGTGTGGGTGACCGGACAGGGAGGATCTATGGCTACACCTTC.

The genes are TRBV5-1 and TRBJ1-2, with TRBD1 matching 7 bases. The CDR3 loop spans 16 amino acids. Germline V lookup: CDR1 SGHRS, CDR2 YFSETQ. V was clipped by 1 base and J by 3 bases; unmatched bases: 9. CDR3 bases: TGCGCCAGCAGCTTGACCTTCGGACAGGTTGACTATGGCTACACCTTC. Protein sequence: CASSLTFGQVDYGYTF. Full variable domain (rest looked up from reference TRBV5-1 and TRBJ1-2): KAGVTQTPRYLIKTRGQQVTLSCSPISGHRSVSWYQQTPGQGLQFLFEYFSETQRNKGNFPGRFSGRQFSNSRSEMNVSTLELGDSALYLCASSLTFGQVDYGYTFGSGTRLTVV.

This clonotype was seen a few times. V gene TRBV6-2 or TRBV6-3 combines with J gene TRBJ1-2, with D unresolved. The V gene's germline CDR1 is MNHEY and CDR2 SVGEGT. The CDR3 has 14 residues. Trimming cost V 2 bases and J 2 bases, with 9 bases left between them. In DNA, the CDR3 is TGTGCCAGCAGTTACAACGGTCCCAACTATGGCTACACCTTC. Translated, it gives CASSYNGPNYGYTF.

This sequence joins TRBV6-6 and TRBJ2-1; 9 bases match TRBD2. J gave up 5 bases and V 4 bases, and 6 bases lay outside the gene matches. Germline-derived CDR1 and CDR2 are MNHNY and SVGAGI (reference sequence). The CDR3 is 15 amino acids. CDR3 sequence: CASSSPGLAHNEQFF. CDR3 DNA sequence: TGTGCCAGCAGTTCCCCGGGACTAGCCCACAATGAGCAGTTCTTC.

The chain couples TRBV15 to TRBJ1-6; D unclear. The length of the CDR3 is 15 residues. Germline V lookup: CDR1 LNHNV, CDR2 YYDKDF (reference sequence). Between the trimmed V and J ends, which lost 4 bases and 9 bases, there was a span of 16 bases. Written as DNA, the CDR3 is TGTGCCACCAGCAAAAGGCCAGAGTCAAGTTCACCCCTCCACTTT. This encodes CATSKRPESSSPLHF.

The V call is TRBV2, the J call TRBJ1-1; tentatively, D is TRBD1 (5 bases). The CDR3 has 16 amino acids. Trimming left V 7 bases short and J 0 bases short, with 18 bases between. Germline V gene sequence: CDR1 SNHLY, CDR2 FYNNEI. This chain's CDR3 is CASTPGPGILNTEAFF. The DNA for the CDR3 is TGTGCCAGCACACCGGGACCGGGGATTTTGAACACTGAAGCTTTCTTT.

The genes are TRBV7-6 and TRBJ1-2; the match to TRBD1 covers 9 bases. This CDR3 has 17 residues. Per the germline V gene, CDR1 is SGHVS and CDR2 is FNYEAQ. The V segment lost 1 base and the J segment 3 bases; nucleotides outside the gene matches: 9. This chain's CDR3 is CASSLGSTGGSDYGYTF. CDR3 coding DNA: TGTGCCAGCAGCTTAGGGTCTACAGGGGGCTCAGACTATGGCTACACCTTC.

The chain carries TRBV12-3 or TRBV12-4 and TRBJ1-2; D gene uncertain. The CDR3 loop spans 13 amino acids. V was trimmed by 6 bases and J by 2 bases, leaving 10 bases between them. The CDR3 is CASRREPNYGYTF. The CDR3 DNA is TGTGCCAGCAGACGAGAACCCAACTATGGCTACACCTTC.